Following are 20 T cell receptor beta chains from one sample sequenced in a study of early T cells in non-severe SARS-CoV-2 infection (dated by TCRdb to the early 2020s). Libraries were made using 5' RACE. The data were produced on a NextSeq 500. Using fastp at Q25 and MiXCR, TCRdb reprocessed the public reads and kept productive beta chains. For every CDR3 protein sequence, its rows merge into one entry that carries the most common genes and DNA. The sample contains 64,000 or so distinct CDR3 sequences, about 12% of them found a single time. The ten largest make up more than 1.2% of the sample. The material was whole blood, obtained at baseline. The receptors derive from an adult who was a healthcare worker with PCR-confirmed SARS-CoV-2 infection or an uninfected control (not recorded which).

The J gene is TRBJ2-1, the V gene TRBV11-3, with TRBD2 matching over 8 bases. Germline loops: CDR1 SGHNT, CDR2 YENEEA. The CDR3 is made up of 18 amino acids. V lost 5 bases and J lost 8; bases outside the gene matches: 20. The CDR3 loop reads CASSPAARSGRSPDEQFF. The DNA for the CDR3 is TGTGCCAGCAGCCCAGCGGCTAGGAGCGGGAGAAGCCCGGATGAGCAGTTCTTC. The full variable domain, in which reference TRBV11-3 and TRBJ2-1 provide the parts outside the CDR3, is EAGVVQSPRYKIIEKKQPVAFWCNPISGHNTLYWYLQNLGQGPELLIRYENEEAVDDSQLPKDRFSAERLKGVDSTLKIQPAELGDSAVYLCASSPAARSGRSPDEQFFGPGTRLTVL.

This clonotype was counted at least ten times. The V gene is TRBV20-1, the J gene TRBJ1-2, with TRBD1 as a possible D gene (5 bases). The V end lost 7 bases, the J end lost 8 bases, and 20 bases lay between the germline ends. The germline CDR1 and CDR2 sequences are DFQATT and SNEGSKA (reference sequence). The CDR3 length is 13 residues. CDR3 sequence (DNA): TGCAGTGTGGGCCAGGGCGTTTTTGGGGGCTACACCTTC. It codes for CSVGQGVFGGYTF.

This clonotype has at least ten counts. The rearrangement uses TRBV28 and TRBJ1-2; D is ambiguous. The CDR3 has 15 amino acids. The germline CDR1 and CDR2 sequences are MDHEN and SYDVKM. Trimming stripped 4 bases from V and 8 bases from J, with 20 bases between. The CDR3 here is CASSSGIGGYRGYTF. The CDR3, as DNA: TGTGCCAGCAGTTCGGGCATCGGAGGATACAGAGGCTACACCTTC.

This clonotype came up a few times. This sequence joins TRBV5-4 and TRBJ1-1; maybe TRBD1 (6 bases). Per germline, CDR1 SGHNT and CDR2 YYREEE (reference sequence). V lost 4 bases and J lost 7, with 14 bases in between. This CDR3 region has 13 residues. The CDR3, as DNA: TGTGCCAGCAGCCAGACAGGCTTGGATGAAGCTTTCTTT. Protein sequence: CASSQTGLDEAFF.

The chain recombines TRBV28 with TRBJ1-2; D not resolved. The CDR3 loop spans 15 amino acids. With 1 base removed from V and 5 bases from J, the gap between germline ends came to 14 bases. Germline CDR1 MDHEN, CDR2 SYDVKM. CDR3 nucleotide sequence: TGTGCCAGCAGTTTATCCCGCACACATCTTTATGGCTACACCTTC. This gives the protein CASSLSRTHLYGYTF.

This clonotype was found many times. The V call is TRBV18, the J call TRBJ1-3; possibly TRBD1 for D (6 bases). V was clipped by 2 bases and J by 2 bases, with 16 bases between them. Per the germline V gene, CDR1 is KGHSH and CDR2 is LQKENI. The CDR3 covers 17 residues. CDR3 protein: CASSPTRDRITGNTIYF. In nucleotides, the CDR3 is TGTGCCAGCTCACCAACCCGTGACAGGATCACTGGAAACACCATATATTTT.

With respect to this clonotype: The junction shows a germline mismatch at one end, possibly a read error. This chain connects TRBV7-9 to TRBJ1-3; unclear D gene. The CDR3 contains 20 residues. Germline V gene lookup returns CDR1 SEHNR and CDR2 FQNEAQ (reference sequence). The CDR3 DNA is TGTGCCCTACGCCGAGTGGAGGGAATGAAACAACGCTTCTCTGAAAACACCATATATTTT. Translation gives CALRRVEGMKQRFSENTIYF.

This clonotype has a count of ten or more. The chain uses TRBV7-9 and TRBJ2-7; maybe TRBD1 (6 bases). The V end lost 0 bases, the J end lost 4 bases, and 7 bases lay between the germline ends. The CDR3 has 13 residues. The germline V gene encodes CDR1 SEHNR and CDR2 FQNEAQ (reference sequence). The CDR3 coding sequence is TGTGCCAGCAGCTTAGCGGGGGCATACGAGCAGTACTTC. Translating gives CASSLAGAYEQYF.

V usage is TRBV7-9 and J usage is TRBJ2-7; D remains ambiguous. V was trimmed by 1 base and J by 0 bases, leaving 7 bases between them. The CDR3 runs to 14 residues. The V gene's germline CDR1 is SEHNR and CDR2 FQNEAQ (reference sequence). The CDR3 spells CASSLEGFSYEQYF. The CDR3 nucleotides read TGTGCCAGCAGCTTAGAAGGGTTCTCCTACGAGCAGTACTTC.

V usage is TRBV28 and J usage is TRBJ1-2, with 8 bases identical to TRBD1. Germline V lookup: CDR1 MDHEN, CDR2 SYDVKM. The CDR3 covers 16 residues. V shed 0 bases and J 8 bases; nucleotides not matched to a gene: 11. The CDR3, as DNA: TGTGCCAGCAGTTTATGGTCAGGGGGCGCGATCCCCGGCTACACCTTC. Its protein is CASSLWSGGAIPGYTF.

The CDR3 DNA reads as TGTGCCAGCAGTTTCCCGGGCGGCGGCTACACCTTC. Residues: CASSFPGGGYTF. V gene TRBV12-3 or TRBV12-4 combines with J gene TRBJ1-2; D gene uncertain. The CDR3 runs to 12 residues. Between the trimmed V and J ends, which lost 3 bases and 8 bases, there was a span of 10 bases.

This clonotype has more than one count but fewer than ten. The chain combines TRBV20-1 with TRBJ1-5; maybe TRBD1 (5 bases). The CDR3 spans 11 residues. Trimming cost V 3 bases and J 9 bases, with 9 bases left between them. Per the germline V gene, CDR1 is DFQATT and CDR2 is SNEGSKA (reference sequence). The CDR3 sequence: CSASQGGPQHF. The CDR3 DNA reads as TGCAGTGCTAGTCAGGGAGGGCCCCAGCATTTT.

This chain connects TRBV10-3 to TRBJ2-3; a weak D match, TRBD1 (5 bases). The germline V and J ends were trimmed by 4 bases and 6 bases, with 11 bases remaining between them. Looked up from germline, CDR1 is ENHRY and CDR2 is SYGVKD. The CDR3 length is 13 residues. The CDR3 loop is CAISAGAGDTQYF. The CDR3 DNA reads TGTGCCATCAGTGCAGGCGCAGGGGATACGCAGTATTTT.

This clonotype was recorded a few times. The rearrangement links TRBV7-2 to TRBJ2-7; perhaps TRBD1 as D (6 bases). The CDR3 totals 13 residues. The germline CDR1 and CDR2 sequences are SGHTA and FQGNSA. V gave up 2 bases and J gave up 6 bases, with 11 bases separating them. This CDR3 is CASSLFSGVEQYF. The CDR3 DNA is TGTGCCAGCAGCTTATTTTCAGGGGTCGAGCAGTACTTC.

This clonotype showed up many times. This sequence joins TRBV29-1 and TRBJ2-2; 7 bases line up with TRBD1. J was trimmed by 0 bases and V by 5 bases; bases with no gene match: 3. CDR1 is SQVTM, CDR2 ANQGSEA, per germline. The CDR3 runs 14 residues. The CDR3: CSVLDRTNTGELFF. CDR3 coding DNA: TGCAGCGTTTTGGACAGGACGAACACCGGGGAGCTGTTTTTT.

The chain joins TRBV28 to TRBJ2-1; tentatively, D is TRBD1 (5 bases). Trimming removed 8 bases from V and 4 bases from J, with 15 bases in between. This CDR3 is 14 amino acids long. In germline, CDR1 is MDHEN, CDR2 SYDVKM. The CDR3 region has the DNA TGTGCCAGCCGACGGCCAAGGGGTTACAATGAGCAGTTCTTC. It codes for CASRRPRGYNEQFF.

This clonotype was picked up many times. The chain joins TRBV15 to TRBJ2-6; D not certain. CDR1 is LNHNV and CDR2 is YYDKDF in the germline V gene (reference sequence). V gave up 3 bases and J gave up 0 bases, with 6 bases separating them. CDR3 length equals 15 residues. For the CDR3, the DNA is TGTGCCACCAGCAGTACTCACTCTGGGGCCAACGTCCTGACTTTC. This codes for CATSSTHSGANVLTF.

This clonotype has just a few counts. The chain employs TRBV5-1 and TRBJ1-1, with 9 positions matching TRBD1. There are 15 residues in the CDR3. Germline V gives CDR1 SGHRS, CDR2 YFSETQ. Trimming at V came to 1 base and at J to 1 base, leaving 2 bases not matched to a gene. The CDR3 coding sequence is TGCGCCAGCAGCTTGATACAGGGGGCGAACACTGAAGCTTTCTTT. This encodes CASSLIQGANTEAFF.

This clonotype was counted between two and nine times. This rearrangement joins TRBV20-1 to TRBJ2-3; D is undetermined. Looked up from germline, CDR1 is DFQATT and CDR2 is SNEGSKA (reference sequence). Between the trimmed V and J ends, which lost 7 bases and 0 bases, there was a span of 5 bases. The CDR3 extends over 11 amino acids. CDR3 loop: CSEGSTDTQYF. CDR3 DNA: TGCAGTGAAGGCAGCACAGATACGCAGTATTTT.

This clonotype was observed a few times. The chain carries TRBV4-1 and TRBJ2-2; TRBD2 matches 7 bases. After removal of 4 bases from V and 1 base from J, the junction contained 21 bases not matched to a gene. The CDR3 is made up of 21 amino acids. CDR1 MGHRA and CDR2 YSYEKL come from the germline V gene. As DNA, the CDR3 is TGCGCCAGCAGCCCAGGGACTGGGGTGCCCGAGCGGGGAAGGAACACCGGGGAGCTGTTTTTT. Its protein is CASSPGTGVPERGRNTGELFF.